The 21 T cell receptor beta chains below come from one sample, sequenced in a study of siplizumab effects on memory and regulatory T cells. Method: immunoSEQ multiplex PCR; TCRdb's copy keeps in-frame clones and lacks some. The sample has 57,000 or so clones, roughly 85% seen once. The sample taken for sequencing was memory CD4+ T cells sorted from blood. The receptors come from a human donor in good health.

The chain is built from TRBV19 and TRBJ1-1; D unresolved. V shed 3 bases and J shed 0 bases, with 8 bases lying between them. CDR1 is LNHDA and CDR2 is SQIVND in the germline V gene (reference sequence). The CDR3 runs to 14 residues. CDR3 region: CASSISGMNTEAFF. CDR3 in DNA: TGTGCCAGTAGTATTTCCGGGATGAACACTGAAGCTTTCTTT.

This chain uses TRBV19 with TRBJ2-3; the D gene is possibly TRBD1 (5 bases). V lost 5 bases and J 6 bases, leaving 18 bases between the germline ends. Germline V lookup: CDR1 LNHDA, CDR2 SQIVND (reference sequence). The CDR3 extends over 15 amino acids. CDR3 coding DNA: TGTGCCAGTAGTCAGGGATTCGGCCGTACGGATACGCAGTATTTT. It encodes CASSQGFGRTDTQYF.

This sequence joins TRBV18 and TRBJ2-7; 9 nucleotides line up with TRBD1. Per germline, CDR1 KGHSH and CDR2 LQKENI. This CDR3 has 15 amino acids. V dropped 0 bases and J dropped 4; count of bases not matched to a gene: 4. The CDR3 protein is CASSPPAGTGYEQYF. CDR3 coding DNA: TGTGCCAGCTCACCACCCGCCGGGACAGGGTACGAGCAGTACTTC.

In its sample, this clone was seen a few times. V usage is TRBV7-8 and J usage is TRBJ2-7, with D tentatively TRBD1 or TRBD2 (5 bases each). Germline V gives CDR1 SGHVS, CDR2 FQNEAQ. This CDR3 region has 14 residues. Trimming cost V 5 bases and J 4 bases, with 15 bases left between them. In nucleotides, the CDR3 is TGTGCCAGCAGCCTCCGGGACCTAATATACGAGCAGTACTTC. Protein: CASSLRDLIYEQYF.

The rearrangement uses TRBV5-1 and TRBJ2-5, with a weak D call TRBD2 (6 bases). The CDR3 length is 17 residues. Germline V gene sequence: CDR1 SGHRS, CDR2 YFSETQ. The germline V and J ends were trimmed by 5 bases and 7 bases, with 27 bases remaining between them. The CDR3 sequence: CASSRDSPIPYLGTQYF. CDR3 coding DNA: TGCGCCAGCAGTCGGGACTCCCCGATCCCGTACTTAGGGACCCAGTACTTC.

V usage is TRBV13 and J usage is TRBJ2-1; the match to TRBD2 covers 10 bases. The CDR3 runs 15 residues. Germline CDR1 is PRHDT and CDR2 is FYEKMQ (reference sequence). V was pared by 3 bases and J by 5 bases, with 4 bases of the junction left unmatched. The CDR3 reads CASSFVLAGNNEQFF. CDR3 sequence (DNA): TGTGCCAGCAGCTTCGTACTAGCGGGGAACAATGAGCAGTTCTTC.

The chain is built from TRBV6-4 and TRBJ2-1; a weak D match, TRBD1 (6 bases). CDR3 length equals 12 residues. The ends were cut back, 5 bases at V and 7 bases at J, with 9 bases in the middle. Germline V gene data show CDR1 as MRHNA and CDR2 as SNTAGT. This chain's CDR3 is CASSRTGNEQFF. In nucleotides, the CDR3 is TGTGCCAGCAGTAGAACAGGGAATGAGCAGTTCTTC.

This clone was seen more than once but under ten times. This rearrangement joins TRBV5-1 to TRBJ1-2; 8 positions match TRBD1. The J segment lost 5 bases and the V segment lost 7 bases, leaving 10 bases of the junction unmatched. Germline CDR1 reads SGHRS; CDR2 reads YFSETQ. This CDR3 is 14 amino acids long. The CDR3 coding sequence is TGCGCCAGCCGCTCCGGACAGGGTAATTATGGCTACACCTTC. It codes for CASRSGQGNYGYTF. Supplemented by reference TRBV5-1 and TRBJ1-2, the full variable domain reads KAGVTQTPRYLIKTRGQQVTLSCSPISGHRSVSWYQQTPGQGLQFLFEYFSETQRNKGNFPGRFSGRQFSNSRSEMNVSTLELGDSALYLCASRSGQGNYGYTFGSGTRLTVV.

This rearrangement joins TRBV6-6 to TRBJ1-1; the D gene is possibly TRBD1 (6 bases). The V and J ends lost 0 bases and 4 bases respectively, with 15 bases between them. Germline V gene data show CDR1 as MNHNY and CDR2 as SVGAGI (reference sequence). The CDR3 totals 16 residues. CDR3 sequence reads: CASSYSAGAPFTEAFF. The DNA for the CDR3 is TGTGCCAGCAGTTACTCGGCGGGGGCCCCCTTCACTGAAGCTTTCTTT.

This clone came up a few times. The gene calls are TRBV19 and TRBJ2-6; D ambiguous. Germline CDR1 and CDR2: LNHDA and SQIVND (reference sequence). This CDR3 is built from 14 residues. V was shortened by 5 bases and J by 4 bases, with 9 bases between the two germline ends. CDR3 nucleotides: TGTGCCAGTAGTGCCTCGACCGGGGCCAACGTCCTGACTTTC. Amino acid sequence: CASSASTGANVLTF.

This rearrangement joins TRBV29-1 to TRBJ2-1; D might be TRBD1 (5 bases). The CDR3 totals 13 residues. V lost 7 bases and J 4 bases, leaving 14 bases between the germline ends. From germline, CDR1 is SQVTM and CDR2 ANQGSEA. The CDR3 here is CSAMGQTYNEQFF. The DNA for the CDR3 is TGCAGCGCAATGGGGCAGACATACAATGAGCAGTTCTTC.

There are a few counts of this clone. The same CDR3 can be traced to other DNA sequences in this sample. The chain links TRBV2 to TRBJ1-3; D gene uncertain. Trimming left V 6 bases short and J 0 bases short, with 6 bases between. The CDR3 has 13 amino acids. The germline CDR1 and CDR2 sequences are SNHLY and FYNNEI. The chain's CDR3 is CASRPTSGNTIYF. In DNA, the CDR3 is TGTGCCAGCAGGCCAACCTCTGGAAACACCATATATTTT.

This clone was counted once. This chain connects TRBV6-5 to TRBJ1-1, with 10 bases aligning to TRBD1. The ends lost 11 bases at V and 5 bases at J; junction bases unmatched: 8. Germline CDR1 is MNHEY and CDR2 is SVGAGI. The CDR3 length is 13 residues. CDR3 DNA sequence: TGTGCCTCCCGACAGGGGGCAGTTACTGAAGCTTTCTTT. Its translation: CASRQGAVTEAFF.

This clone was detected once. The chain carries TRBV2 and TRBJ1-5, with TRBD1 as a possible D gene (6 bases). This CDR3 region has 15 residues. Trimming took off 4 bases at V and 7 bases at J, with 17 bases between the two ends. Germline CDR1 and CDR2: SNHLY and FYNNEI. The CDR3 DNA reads TGTGCCAGCAGTGGAGAGAACAGGGTGGGCCAGCCCCAGCATTTT. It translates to CASSGENRVGQPQHF. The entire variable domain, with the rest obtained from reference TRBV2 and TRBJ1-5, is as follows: EPEVTQTPSHQVTQMGQEVILRCVPISNHLYFYWYRQILGQKVEFLVSFYNNEISEKSEIFDDQFSVERPDGSNFTLKIRSTKLEDSAMYFCASSGENRVGQPQHFGDGTRLSIL.

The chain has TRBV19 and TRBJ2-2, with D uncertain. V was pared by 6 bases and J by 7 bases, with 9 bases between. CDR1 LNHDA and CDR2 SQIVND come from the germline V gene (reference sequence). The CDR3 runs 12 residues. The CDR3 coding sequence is TGTGCCAGTAGAGCCATGGGCGGGGAGCTGTTTTTT. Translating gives CASRAMGGELFF.

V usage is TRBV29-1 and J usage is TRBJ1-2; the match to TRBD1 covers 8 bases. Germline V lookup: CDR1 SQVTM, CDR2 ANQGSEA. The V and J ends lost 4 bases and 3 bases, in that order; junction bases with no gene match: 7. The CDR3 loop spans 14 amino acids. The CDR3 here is CSVVGRGQDYGYTF. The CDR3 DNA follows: TGCAGCGTTGTAGGCAGGGGGCAAGACTATGGCTACACCTTC. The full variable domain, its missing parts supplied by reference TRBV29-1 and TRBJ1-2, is SAVISQKPSRDICQRGTSLTIQCQVDSQVTMMFWYRQQPGQSLTLIATANQGSEATYESGFVIDKFPISRPNLTFSTLTVSNMSPEDSSIYLCSVVGRGQDYGYTFGSGTRLTVV.

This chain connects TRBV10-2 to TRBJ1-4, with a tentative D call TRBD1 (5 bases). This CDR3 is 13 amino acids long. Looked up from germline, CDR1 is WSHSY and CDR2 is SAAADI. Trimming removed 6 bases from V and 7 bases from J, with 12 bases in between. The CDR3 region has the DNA TGCGCCAGCAGGGGGGTGGCGGGTGAAAAACTGTTTTTT. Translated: CASRGVAGEKLFF.

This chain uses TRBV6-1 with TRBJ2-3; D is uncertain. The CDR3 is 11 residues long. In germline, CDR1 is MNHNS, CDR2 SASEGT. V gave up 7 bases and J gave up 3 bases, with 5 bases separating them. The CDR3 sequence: CASIETDTQYF. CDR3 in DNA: TGTGCCAGCATCGAGACAGATACGCAGTATTTT.

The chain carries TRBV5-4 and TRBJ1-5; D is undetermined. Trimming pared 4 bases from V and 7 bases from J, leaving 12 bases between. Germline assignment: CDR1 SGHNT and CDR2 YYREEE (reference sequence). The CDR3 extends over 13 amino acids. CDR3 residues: CASSPDGRQPQHF. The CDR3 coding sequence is TGTGCCAGCAGCCCGGACGGGAGGCAGCCCCAGCATTTT.

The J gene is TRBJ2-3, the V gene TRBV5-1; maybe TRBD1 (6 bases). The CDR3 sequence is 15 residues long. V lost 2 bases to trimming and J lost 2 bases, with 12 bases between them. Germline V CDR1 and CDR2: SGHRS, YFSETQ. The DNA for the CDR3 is TGCGCCAGCAGCTTCGCAGGGGTCACCACAGATACGCAGTATTTT. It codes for CASSFAGVTTDTQYF. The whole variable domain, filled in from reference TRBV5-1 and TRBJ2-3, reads KAGVTQTPRYLIKTRGQQVTLSCSPISGHRSVSWYQQTPGQGLQFLFEYFSETQRNKGNFPGRFSGRQFSNSRSEMNVSTLELGDSALYLCASSFAGVTTDTQYFGPGTRLTVL.

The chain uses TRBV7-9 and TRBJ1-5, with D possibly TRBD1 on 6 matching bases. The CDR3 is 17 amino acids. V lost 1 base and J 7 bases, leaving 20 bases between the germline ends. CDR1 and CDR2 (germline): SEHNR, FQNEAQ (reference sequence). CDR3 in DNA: TGTGCCAGCAGCTTAGTCTCGCTAGCGGGGGGGCAACAGCCCCAGCATTTT. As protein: CASSLVSLAGGQQPQHF.